A single sample is the source of the 27 T cell receptor beta chains below, sequenced in a study of cytomegalovirus exposure and HLA in healthy donors. PCR employed 60 Vbeta and 13 Jbeta primers. The protocol was immunoSEQ multiplex PCR, while the TCRdb copy is restricted to in-frame clones and leaves out a portion. This table holds about 140,000 clones, around 80% found once. Sequencing was performed on PBMCs. The receptors originated from a man aged 40-49 years in good health and CMV-seronegative.

The count of this clone is one. The chain carries TRBV4-2 and TRBJ2-7, with D perhaps matching TRBD2 (5 bases). CDR1 is LGHNA, CDR2 YNFKEQ, per germline. CDR3 length: 15 residues. Trimming removed 3 bases from V and 0 bases from J, with 12 bases in between. The CDR3 is CASSQSGSSSYEQYF. In DNA, the CDR3 is TGTGCCAGCAGCCAGTCGGGGTCGTCCTCCTACGAGCAGTACTTC.

The chain couples TRBV5-1 to TRBJ2-3, with D possibly matching TRBD1 (6 bases). Germline-derived CDR1 and CDR2 are SGHRS and YFSETQ. Between the trimmed V and J ends, which lost 8 bases and 14 bases, there was a span of 18 bases. The CDR3 extends over 11 amino acids. The CDR3: CASASGGPGYF. CDR3 in DNA: TGCGCCAGTGCCTCTGGGGGCCCGGGGTATTTT.

The chain has TRBV28 and TRBJ1-3; maybe TRBD1 (5 bases). The germline gives CDR1 MDHEN, CDR2 SYDVKM. This CDR3 comprises 15 residues. The V gene lost 3 bases and the J gene lost 4 bases, with 13 bases spanning the gap. CDR3 in amino acids: CASSFHRTLGNTIYF. DNA of the CDR3: TGTGCCAGCAGTTTCCACCGGACACTCGGAAACACCATATATTTT.

This clone was found a few times. This CDR3 reads CASSRAILRSVAFF. CDR3 in DNA: TGTGCCAGCAGCCGAGCGATATTAAGGTCGGTAGCTTTCTTT. This chain connects TRBV5-6 to TRBJ1-1; D is unclear. V was cut by 4 bases and J by 10 bases, with 20 bases left in between. The CDR3 spans 14 residues. Looked up from germline, CDR1 is SGHDT and CDR2 is YYEEEE. The complete variable domain, with remaining parts taken from reference TRBV5-6 and TRBJ1-1, reads DAGVTQSPTHLIKTRGQQVTLRCSPKSGHDTVSWYQQALGQGPQFIFQYYEEEERQRGNFPDRFSGHQFPNYSSELNVNALLLGDSALYLCASSRAILRSVAFFGQGTRLTVV.

The V and J genes are TRBV19 and TRBJ1-4, with 9 bases matching TRBD1. CDR3 length: 16 residues. From germline, CDR1 is LNHDA and CDR2 SQIVND (reference sequence). V shed 2 bases, J shed 2 bases, and the junction held 3 bases outside the gene matches. The CDR3 reads CASSIIGTGTNEKLFF. CDR3 DNA: TGTGCCAGTAGTATAATCGGGACAGGGACTAATGAAAAACTGTTTTTT.

This chain uses TRBV4-2 with TRBJ1-2; D gene uncertain. CDR3 size: 13 residues. The germline CDR1 and CDR2 sequences are LGHNA and YNFKEQ. V lost 0 bases and J lost 5, with 7 bases in between. CDR3 DNA sequence: TGTGCCAGCAGCCAAGATGGCTTATATGGCTACACCTTC. Protein product: CASSQDGLYGYTF.

The V and J genes are TRBV4-1 and TRBJ2-7, with D maybe TRBD2 (6 bases). Trimming pared 0 bases from V and 4 bases from J, leaving 13 bases between. Germline CDR1 and CDR2: MGHRA and YSYEKL. The CDR3 length is 15 residues. The CDR3 sequence: CASSQDLPGRYEQYF. CDR3 coding DNA: TGCGCCAGCAGCCAAGATCTACCAGGGAGGTACGAGCAGTACTTC.

The chain carries TRBV7-9 and TRBJ2-6; 7 bases are shared with TRBD1. Germline values: CDR1 SEHNR, CDR2 FQNEAQ (reference sequence). The CDR3 is 18 residues long. Losses at the gene ends were 5 bases for V and 2 bases for J; bases not matched to a gene: 12. CDR3 in DNA: TGTGCCAGCAGCCCAAAACAGGGGACGAACCCTGGGGCCAACGTCCTGACTTTC. The encoded protein is CASSPKQGTNPGANVLTF. Full variable domain (outside the CDR3, taken from reference TRBV7-9 and TRBJ2-6): DTGVSQNPRHKITKRGQNVTFRCDPISEHNRLYWYRQTLGQGPEFLTYFQNEAQLEKSRLLSDRFSAERPKGSFSTLEIQRTEQGDSAMYLCASSPKQGTNPGANVLTFGAGSRLTVL.

The J gene is TRBJ2-2, the V gene TRBV7-6, with 7 nucleotides matching TRBD1. The trim removed 2 bases at V and 1 base at J, leaving 4 bases unmatched. The CDR3 spans 16 residues. The germline gives CDR1 SGHVS, CDR2 FNYEAQ. The CDR3 loop reads CASSLQTGRNTGELFF. The CDR3 DNA follows: TGTGCCAGCAGCTTACAGACAGGGAGGAACACCGGGGAGCTGTTTTTT.

The chain couples TRBV4-1 to TRBJ2-4; D may be TRBD1 (6 bases). The germline V gene has CDR1 MGHRA and CDR2 YSYEKL. V dropped 1 base and J dropped 7 bases, with 11 bases sitting between them. The length of the CDR3 is 14 residues. DNA of the CDR3: TGCGCCAGCAGCCAAGGCCAGGGGCGGAACATTCAGTACTTC. As protein: CASSQGQGRNIQYF.

This sequence joins TRBV7-2 and TRBJ1-1; TRBD1 matches at 8 bases. The ends lost 5 bases at V and 4 bases at J; junction bases unmatched: 12. The germline gives CDR1 SGHTA, CDR2 FQGNSA. The length of the CDR3 is 16 residues. CDR3 in DNA: TGTGCCAGCAGCCTCTTTAGGGCCGACAGGGGCACTGAAGCTTTCTTT. It is translated as CASSLFRADRGTEAFF.

The chain employs TRBV11-2 and TRBJ1-3; 8 bases map to TRBD1. Germline V lookup: CDR1 SGHAT, CDR2 FQNNGV. V lost 5 bases, J lost 3 bases, and 9 bases stayed unmatched. The CDR3 is made up of 16 amino acids. CDR3 DNA sequence: TGTGCCAGCAGCCCCTATCCGGACAGGGTTGGAAACACCATATATTTT. Translated, it gives CASSPYPDRVGNTIYF.

This clone has just one count. The chain joins TRBV7-9 to TRBJ1-2; 10 nucleotides agree with TRBD1. Germline lookup yields CDR1 SEHNR and CDR2 FQNEAQ (reference sequence). The CDR3 is 15 amino acids. J was trimmed by 7 bases and V by 5 bases; bases with no gene match: 10. The CDR3 sequence: CASSRPGTGVGGYTF. CDR3 bases: TGTGCCAGCAGCCGTCCCGGGACAGGGGTTGGTGGCTACACCTTC.

The chain is built from TRBV29-1 and TRBJ1-1; 12 nucleotides line up with TRBD1. The germline V gene encodes CDR1 SQVTM and CDR2 ANQGSEA. V gave up 8 bases and J gave up 2 bases; unmatched junction bases: 9. The CDR3 spans 15 residues. The CDR3 DNA reads as TGCAGCCGGGGACAGGGGGCGATGGGAAACACTGAAGCTTTCTTT. The encoded protein is CSRGQGAMGNTEAFF.

The rearrangement uses TRBV7-9 and TRBJ1-2, with D tentatively TRBD1 (5 bases). CDR1 and CDR2 (germline): SEHNR, FQNEAQ (reference sequence). With 5 bases removed from V and 2 bases from J, the gap between germline ends came to 12 bases. CDR3 length equals 14 residues. In DNA, the CDR3 is TGTGCCAGCAGCATCCCGACAGTCAACTATGGCTACACCTTC. This codes for CASSIPTVNYGYTF.

The V and J genes are TRBV7-7 and TRBJ2-3, with 7 positions matching TRBD2. Germline values: CDR1 SSHAT, CDR2 FNYEAQ (reference sequence). This CDR3 has 14 residues. V dropped 1 base and J dropped 4; count of bases not matched to a gene: 2. CDR3: CASSLGGGADTQYF. The CDR3 coding sequence is TGTGCCAGCAGCTTAGGGGGGGGAGCAGATACGCAGTATTTT.

The chain combines TRBV30 with TRBJ1-3, with unresolved D. Looked up from germline, CDR1 is GTSNPN and CDR2 is SVGIG (reference sequence). Trimming left V 7 bases short and J 0 bases short, with 10 bases between. This CDR3 contains 13 residues. The CDR3 region has the DNA TGTGCCTCCCGGGAAAACTCTGGAAACACCATATATTTT. This codes for CASRENSGNTIYF.

CDR3 sequence: CAWSVGLAIDTQYF. Written as DNA, the CDR3 is TGTGCCTGGAGTGTAGGACTAGCAATAGATACGCAGTATTTT. The J gene is TRBJ2-3, the V gene TRBV30, with TRBD2 identical over 8 bases. J gave up 5 bases and V 0 bases, and 4 bases lay outside the gene matches. The CDR3 is 14 amino acids. Looked up from germline, CDR1 is GTSNPN and CDR2 is SVGIG (reference sequence). Complete variable domain (other parts from reference TRBV30 and TRBJ2-3): SQTIHQWPATLVQPVGSPLSLECTVEGTSNPNLYWYRQAAGRGLQLLFYSVGIGQISSEVPQNLSASRPQDRQFILSSKKLLLSDSGFYLCAWSVGLAIDTQYFGPGTRLTVL.

The sample holds a few counts of this clone. This chain uses TRBV10-3 with TRBJ2-7; a possible D gene is TRBD2 (6 bases). Germline V gene data show CDR1 as ENHRY and CDR2 as SYGVKD. The CDR3 consists of 15 residues. Trimming removed 7 bases at V and 0 bases at J, with 16 bases between. The CDR3 here is CAIKTGGRSSYEQYF. For the CDR3, the DNA is TGTGCCATCAAAACCGGGGGTCGCAGCTCCTACGAGCAGTACTTC.

V usage is TRBV5-5 and J usage is TRBJ1-3, with a tentative D call TRBD1 (5 bases). CDR3 size: 14 residues. CDR1 and CDR2 (germline): SGHKS, YYEKEE (reference sequence). Deletions cut 0 bases from V and 2 bases from J, with 6 bases between. This CDR3 is CASSLEGTGNTIYF. The CDR3 region has the DNA TGTGCCAGCAGCTTGGAGGGGACTGGAAACACCATATATTTT.

The chain uses TRBV15 and TRBJ1-5, with 7 bases fitting TRBD1. The CDR3 has 16 amino acids. V shed 1 base, J shed 5 bases, and the junction held 8 bases outside the gene matches. The germline CDR1 and CDR2 sequences are LNHNV and YYDKDF (reference sequence). The CDR3 DNA reads TGTGCCACCAGCAGAGGCATAGGGGGCGCAGATCAGCCCCAGCATTTT. This gives the protein CATSRGIGGADQPQHF.

The chain uses TRBV28 and TRBJ1-5; 7 bases line up with TRBD1. The CDR3 has 15 residues. The V segment lost 5 bases and the J segment 3 bases; nucleotides outside the gene matches: 7. Germline V gives CDR1 MDHEN, CDR2 SYDVKM. CDR3 region: CASSVPQGNNQPQHF. In DNA form, the CDR3 reads TGTGCCAGCAGTGTTCCACAGGGGAACAATCAGCCCCAGCATTTT. The full variable domain, completed using reference TRBV28 and TRBJ1-5, is DVKVTQSSRYLVKRTGEKVFLECVQDMDHENMFWYRQDPGLGLRLIYFSYDVKMKEKGDIPEGYSVSREKKERFSLILESASTNQTSMYLCASSVPQGNNQPQHFGDGTRLSIL.

The rearrangement joins TRBV28 to TRBJ2-3; D unresolved. Germline CDR1 reads MDHEN; CDR2 reads SYDVKM. V was cut by 5 bases and J by 2 bases, with 11 bases left in between. This CDR3 has 14 amino acids. The CDR3 nucleotides read TGTGCCAGCAGTCTTCTCGTCTACACAGATACGCAGTATTTT. Translated: CASSLLVYTDTQYF.

The CDR3 loop is CASRGTGMGNQPQHF. DNA of the CDR3: TGTGCCAGCAGGGGGACAGGGATGGGCAATCAGCCCCAGCATTTT. The J gene is TRBJ1-5, the V gene TRBV11-2; TRBD1 matches 9 bases. The CDR3 has 15 amino acids. V shed 6 bases, J shed 2 bases, and the junction held 5 bases outside the gene matches. Germline CDR1 and CDR2: SGHAT and FQNNGV.

This clone has only one observation. The J gene is TRBJ2-7, the V gene TRBV5-1; a possible D gene is TRBD2 (6 bases). V gave up 4 bases and J gave up 0 bases, with 17 bases separating them. The germline CDR1 and CDR2 sequences are SGHRS and YFSETQ. CDR3 length: 16 amino acids. The CDR3 spells CASSLDPDGSSYEQYF. The CDR3 DNA sequence: TGCGCCAGCAGCCTTGACCCGGACGGGAGCTCCTACGAGCAGTACTTC.

The chain has TRBV7-3 and TRBJ2-2; the match to TRBD1 covers 10 bases. Germline V lookup: CDR1 SGHTA, CDR2 FQGTGA. Unmatched junction bases numbered 6, after V lost 4 bases and J lost 4 bases. The length of the CDR3 is 16 residues. In DNA, the CDR3 is TGTGCCAGCAGCTCGACAGGGGGCCGGGGCACCGGGGAGCTGTTTTTT. The encoded protein is CASSSTGGRGTGELFF.

The chain recombines TRBV7-2 with TRBJ1-1; D unclear. V was trimmed by 1 base and J by 0 bases, leaving 12 bases between them. There are 16 residues in the CDR3. Germline lookup yields CDR1 SGHTA and CDR2 FQGNSA. The CDR3 here is CASSLGPTTMNTEAFF. Here the CDR3 DNA reads TGTGCCAGCAGCTTAGGCCCAACTACTATGAACACTGAAGCTTTCTTT.